The 29 T cell receptor beta chains below come from one sample, sequenced in a study of T cells after posttransplantation cyclophosphamide. The protocol was immunoSEQ multiplex PCR, while the TCRdb copy is restricted to in-frame clones and leaves out a portion. This sample comprises roughly 24,000 clones, none seen once only. Sequences were obtained from PBMCs. The receptors shown here come from a woman aged 55-75 years in good health, CMV-negative, and a related stem cell transplant donor.

This sequence joins TRBV28 and TRBJ2-3; 10 bases match TRBD1. From germline, CDR1 is MDHEN and CDR2 SYDVKM. CDR3 length: 15 amino acids. The J segment lost 4 bases and the V segment lost 6 bases, leaving 7 bases of the junction unmatched. In DNA, the CDR3 is TGTGCCAGCAGCCTCATAGGGACAGGGGCAGATACGCAGTATTTT. It translates to CASSLIGTGADTQYF.

This clone was observed at least ten times. The rearrangement joins TRBV30 to TRBJ2-2, with 10 bases fitting TRBD2. Germline V gives CDR1 GTSNPN, CDR2 SVGIG (reference sequence). CDR3 size: 14 residues. Trimming cost V 5 bases and J 1 base; bases outside gene matches: 1. The CDR3 here is CAWLAGENTGELFF. CDR3 sequence (DNA): TGTGCCTGGCTAGCGGGAGAGAACACCGGGGAGCTGTTTTTT.

This clone has ten or more counts. The chain recombines TRBV7-2 with TRBJ1-6; TRBD1 might be the D (6 bases). V lost 3 bases and J 7 bases, leaving 7 bases between the germline ends. The CDR3 contains 13 residues. CDR1 is SGHTA, CDR2 FQGNSA, per germline. This CDR3 reads CASSFGGNSPLHF. The DNA of the CDR3 is TGTGCCAGCAGCTTTGGGGGCAATTCACCCCTCCACTTT.

This clone was detected many times. The chain is built from TRBV4-2 and TRBJ2-2; D might be TRBD2 (6 bases). CDR1 LGHNA and CDR2 YNFKEQ come from the germline V gene. The length of the CDR3 is 16 residues. The V end lost 0 bases, the J end lost 2 bases, and 10 bases lay between the germline ends. The CDR3 sequence is CASSQEWGVNTGELFF. The CDR3 DNA is TGTGCCAGCAGCCAAGAGTGGGGGGTTAACACCGGGGAGCTGTTTTTT.

This clone was seen repeatedly, ten times or more. This chain joins TRBV5-1 and TRBJ2-5, with D possibly matching TRBD1 (5 bases). Germline V gene sequence: CDR1 SGHRS, CDR2 YFSETQ. CDR3 size: 13 residues. Trimming took 2 bases from V and 5 from J, leaving 10 bases between them. CDR3 sequence: CASSFRESETQYF. CDR3 DNA: TGCGCCAGCAGCTTCAGGGAAAGCGAGACCCAGTACTTC.

This clone has at least ten counts. V and J are TRBV7-8 and TRBJ2-1, with TRBD2 matching 8 bases. J was trimmed by 6 bases and V by 4 bases; bases with no gene match: 11. The CDR3 spans 16 residues. CDR1 and CDR2 from the germline V gene are SGHVS and FQNEAQ. Here the CDR3 DNA reads TGTGCCAGCAGCTCGGACCTAGCGGGTTGGACCAATGAGCAGTTCTTC. As protein: CASSSDLAGWTNEQFF.

This clone is labeled medium-sized (0.01 to 0.1%). This chain uses TRBV5-1 with TRBJ1-4, with D possibly being TRBD1 (6 bases). CDR1 and CDR2 (germline): SGHRS, YFSETQ. This CDR3 comprises 16 residues. Trimming shortened V by 3 bases and J by 5 bases, and 17 bases separated the two germline ends. The CDR3 reads CASSWDLTGLNEKLFF. CDR3 bases: TGCGCCAGCAGCTGGGACCTGACAGGTTTGAATGAAAAACTGTTTTTT.

This clone was found a few times. The rearrangement links TRBV7-9 to TRBJ2-7, with D possibly being TRBD2 (7 bases). Per the germline V gene, CDR1 is SEHNR and CDR2 is FQNEAQ (reference sequence). The V end was cut by 5 bases, the J end by 7 bases, with 15 bases between. The CDR3 is made up of 13 amino acids. This CDR3 is CASSQGGGGEQYV. The CDR3 DNA reads as TGTGCCAGCAGCCAGGGAGGGGGAGGGGAGCAGTACGTC.

This clone was found many times. This chain uses TRBV28 with TRBJ1-1, with a possible D match to TRBD1 (6 bases). CDR1 is MDHEN, CDR2 SYDVKM, per germline. CDR3 length: 13 residues. V shed 6 bases and J shed 9 bases, with 17 bases lying between them. CDR3 bases: TGTGCCAGCAGACCCCTGCCGGGGACACAAGCTTTCTTT. Translating gives CASRPLPGTQAFF. Full variable domain (remainder filled in from reference TRBV28 and TRBJ1-1): DVKVTQSSRYLVKRTGEKVFLECVQDMDHENMFWYRQDPGLGLRLIYFSYDVKMKEKGDIPEGYSVSREKKERFSLILESASTNQTSMYLCASRPLPGTQAFFGQGTRLTVV.

This clone was recorded at least ten times. The chain employs TRBV27 and TRBJ2-2, with D possibly being TRBD2 (5 bases). With 3 bases removed from V and 5 bases from J, the gap between germline ends came to 13 bases. The CDR3 consists of 15 residues. CDR1 is MNHEY and CDR2 is SMNVEV in the germline V gene (reference sequence). Here the CDR3 reads CASSFGVYDTGELFF. Here the CDR3 DNA reads TGTGCCAGCAGTTTCGGGGTTTATGATACCGGGGAGCTGTTTTTT.

In its sample, this clone was seen many times. This rearrangement joins TRBV19 to TRBJ2-5; 7 bases agree with TRBD1. Germline assignment: CDR1 LNHDA and CDR2 SQIVND (reference sequence). The J segment lost 5 bases and the V segment lost 2 bases, leaving 8 bases of the junction unmatched. This CDR3 is 15 amino acids long. CDR3 nucleotide sequence: TGTGCCAGTAGTATATCCCCAGGGGGTTGGGAGACCCAGTACTTC. As protein: CASSISPGGWETQYF.

The chain couples TRBV28 to TRBJ1-2; 9 positions match TRBD1. Trimming at V came to 5 bases and at J to 1 base, leaving 14 bases not matched to a gene. Germline lookup yields CDR1 MDHEN and CDR2 SYDVKM. CDR3 size: 18 residues. The CDR3 protein is CASSALRTGATINYGYTF. The CDR3 DNA reads as TGTGCCAGCAGTGCCCTTCGGACAGGGGCGACGATTAACTATGGCTACACCTTC.

The table lists this clone with many counts. The rearrangement links TRBV6-1 to TRBJ1-2, with unresolved D. The germline CDR1 and CDR2 sequences are MNHNS and SASEGT. Trimming stripped 7 bases from V and 0 bases from J, with 9 bases between. The CDR3 consists of 13 residues. The chain's CDR3 is CASTTLANYGYTF. The CDR3 DNA sequence: TGTGCCAGCACGACTCTAGCTAACTATGGCTACACCTTC.

This clone was picked up many times. The J gene is TRBJ2-1, the V gene TRBV6-1, with TRBD1 identical over 8 bases. CDR1 is MNHNS and CDR2 is SASEGT in the germline V gene. J gave up 8 bases and V 5 bases, and 5 bases lay outside the gene matches. This CDR3 region has 13 residues. The CDR3 DNA reads as TGTGCCAGCAGTAGCTACAGGGGGTATGAGCAGTTCTTC. This sequence encodes CASSSYRGYEQFF.

This clone was seen ten or more times. This same CDR3 is encoded by further DNA sequences in the sample. The rearrangement joins TRBV5-5 to TRBJ1-6; no definite D call. The germline CDR1 and CDR2 sequences are SGHKS and YYEKEE (reference sequence). CDR3 size: 15 residues. Trimming left V 4 bases short and J 13 bases short, with 21 bases between. DNA of the CDR3: TGTGCCAGCAGCGCCGGCGCGGCGTCGGGTTCGCCCCTCCACTTT. It translates to CASSAGAASGSPLHF.

Relative to its sample, this clone is medium-sized. CDR3 residues: CASNRGEVVPGELFF. DNA of the CDR3: TGTGCCAGCAACAGGGGAGAGGTGGTACCCGGGGAGCTGTTTTTT. The chain is built from TRBV2 and TRBJ2-2; TRBD1 matches 7 bases. This CDR3 comprises 15 residues. The J segment lost 6 bases and the V segment lost 7 bases, leaving 11 bases of the junction unmatched. Per germline, CDR1 SNHLY and CDR2 FYNNEI.

In its sample, this clone was seen many times. The chain uses TRBV7-8 and TRBJ1-2, with D perhaps matching TRBD1 (5 bases). Germline V CDR1 and CDR2: SGHVS, FQNEAQ. The CDR3 spans 15 residues. Trimming pared 2 bases from V and 8 bases from J, leaving 18 bases between. The DNA of the CDR3 is TGTGCCAGCAGCTTAAGGCTCCCAGGGTTCGAGGGCTACACCTTC. Protein product: CASSLRLPGFEGYTF.

V usage is TRBV27 and J usage is TRBJ2-5, with 8 bases identical to TRBD1. Germline values: CDR1 MNHEY, CDR2 SMNVEV (reference sequence). The CDR3 extends over 14 amino acids. With 6 bases clipped from V and 4 bases from J, the junction kept 7 bases outside the gene matches. The CDR3 bases are TGTGCCAGCAGACGAAACAGGGGGATAGAGACCCAGTACTTC. This encodes CASRRNRGIETQYF.

This clone occurred many times. This chain uses TRBV5-1 with TRBJ2-2, with 9 positions matching TRBD1. CDR1 is SGHRS and CDR2 is YFSETQ in the germline V gene. V lost 3 bases, J lost 6 bases, and 9 bases stayed unmatched. CDR3 size: 16 residues. DNA for the CDR3: TGCGCCAGCAGCTGGGGACAGGGATTAGTGGCCGGGGAGCTGTTTTTT. Its protein product is CASSWGQGLVAGELFF.

This clone was recorded many times. CDR3 bases: TGCACCCACATCGAGGGAGTCGGCGCAGATACGCAGTATTTT. Amino acids: CTHIEGVGADTQYF. The rearrangement uses TRBV1 and TRBJ2-3; the table's D gene call, TRBD2, was not cross checked with the DNA. TRBV1 represents a pseudogene. This CDR3 comprises 14 residues.

This clone showed up many times. The chain combines TRBV5-4 with TRBJ1-2; the D is unclear. Germline V gene lookup returns CDR1 SGHNT and CDR2 YYREEE (reference sequence). V was pared by 0 bases and J by 2 bases, with 23 bases between. This CDR3 spans 19 amino acids. This CDR3 is CASSLAGQARGGKNYGYTF. The CDR3 DNA follows: TGTGCCAGCAGCTTGGCCGGGCAGGCCCGGGGTGGAAAAAACTATGGCTACACCTTC.

The chain couples TRBV28 to TRBJ2-7, with 14 bases aligning to TRBD2. CDR1 is MDHEN, CDR2 SYDVKM, per germline. Trimming cost V 6 bases and J 2 bases; bases outside gene matches: 6. This CDR3 comprises 16 residues. DNA of the CDR3: TGTGCCAGCAGCCCCCAGGGACTAGCGGGGGCCTACGAGCAGTACTTC. Protein product: CASSPQGLAGAYEQYF.

This clone was counted many times. V usage is TRBV29-1 and J usage is TRBJ1-2; 8 nucleotides match TRBD1. The V and J ends lost 1 base and 4 bases, in that order; junction bases with no gene match: 5. CDR3 size: 14 residues. Per germline, CDR1 SQVTM and CDR2 ANQGSEA. This CDR3 reads CSVEATGEGYGYTF. CDR3 nucleotide sequence: TGCAGCGTTGAAGCGACAGGGGAGGGCTATGGCTACACCTTC.

This clone was observed at least ten times. The CDR3 protein is CASRQTGVGYNEQFF. As DNA, the CDR3 is TGTGCCAGTAGGCAAACAGGGGTGGGTTACAATGAGCAGTTCTTC. The chain is built from TRBV19 and TRBJ2-1, with TRBD1 matching over 7 bases. J gave up 4 bases and V 6 bases, and 9 bases lay outside the gene matches. This CDR3 has 15 amino acids. Germline V lookup: CDR1 LNHDA, CDR2 SQIVND (reference sequence).

This clone was observed at least ten times. CDR3 nucleotide sequence: TGCGCCAGCAGCTACAACCGGGGGGTCCAAGAGACCCAGTACTTC. It translates to CASSYNRGVQETQYF. This chain uses TRBV4-3 with TRBJ2-5; TRBD2 agrees at 7 bases. The CDR3 is made up of 15 amino acids. CDR1 is LGHNA, CDR2 YSLEER, per germline. V was pared by 5 bases and J by 1 base, with 7 bases of the junction left unmatched.

Many counts were recorded for this clone. In DNA, the CDR3 is TGTGCCAGTACCTTCTCGGGCTCTGGGGCCAACGTCCTGACTTTC. It codes for CASTFSGSGANVLTF. The chain carries TRBV19 and TRBJ2-6; D unclear. The CDR3 is 15 residues long. CDR1 and CDR2 (germline): LNHDA, SQIVND (reference sequence). V was trimmed by 7 bases and J by 0 bases, leaving 10 bases between them.

The genes are TRBV7-9 and TRBJ2-2, with a tentative D call TRBD1 (7 bases). Germline assignment: CDR1 SEHNR and CDR2 FQNEAQ (reference sequence). Trimming cost V 0 bases and J 4 bases, with 15 bases left between them. The length of the CDR3 is 17 residues. The DNA of the CDR3 is TGTGCCAGCAGCTTAGCGCGGCAGGGGGGACTCACCGGGGAGCTGTTTTTT. Translated: CASSLARQGGLTGELFF. The full variable domain, in which reference TRBV7-9 and TRBJ2-2 provide the parts outside the CDR3, is DTGVSQNPRHKITKRGQNVTFRCDPISEHNRLYWYRQTLGQGPEFLTYFQNEAQLEKSRLLSDRFSAERPKGSFSTLEIQRTEQGDSAMYLCASSLARQGGLTGELFFGEGSRLTVL.

This clone has a handful of counts. The gene calls are TRBV28 and TRBJ1-3; 7 nucleotides align to TRBD1. Germline CDR1 reads MDHEN; CDR2 reads SYDVKM. Germline trimming cut 6 bases from V and 0 bases from J; bases unmatched to any gene: 17. This CDR3 has 19 amino acids. This CDR3 is CASSETGLTRLLSGNTIYF. DNA of the CDR3: TGTGCCAGCAGCGAGACAGGGCTCACCCGACTTCTCTCTGGAAACACCATATATTTT.

This clone has at least ten counts. This chain links TRBV2 with TRBJ1-1; D is undetermined. Trimming took off 2 bases at V and 0 bases at J, with 10 bases between the two ends. The germline V gene encodes CDR1 SNHLY and CDR2 FYNNEI. The CDR3 contains 15 residues. The CDR3 DNA is TGTGCCAGCAGTGAAAGAGGCCTCATGAACACTGAAGCTTTCTTT. Translation: CASSERGLMNTEAFF.